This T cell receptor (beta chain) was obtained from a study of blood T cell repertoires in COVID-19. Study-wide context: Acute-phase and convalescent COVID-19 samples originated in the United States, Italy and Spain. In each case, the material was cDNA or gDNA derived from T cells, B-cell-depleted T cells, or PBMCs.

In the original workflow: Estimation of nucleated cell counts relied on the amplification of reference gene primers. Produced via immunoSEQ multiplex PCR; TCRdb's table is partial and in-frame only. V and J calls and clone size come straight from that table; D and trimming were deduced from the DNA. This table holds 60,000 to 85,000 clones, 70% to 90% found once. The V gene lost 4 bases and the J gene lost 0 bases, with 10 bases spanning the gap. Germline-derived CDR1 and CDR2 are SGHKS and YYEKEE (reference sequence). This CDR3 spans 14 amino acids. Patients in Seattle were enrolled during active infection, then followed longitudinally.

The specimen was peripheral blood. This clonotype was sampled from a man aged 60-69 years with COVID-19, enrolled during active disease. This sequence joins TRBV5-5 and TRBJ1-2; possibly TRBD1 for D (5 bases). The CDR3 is CASSTDISNYGYTF. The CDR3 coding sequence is TGTGCCAGCAGCACGGACATATCTAACTATGGCTACACCTTC.